This T cell receptor (beta chain) was sequenced during a study of blood T cells in healthy people across ages. The second PCR ran about 6 to 11 cycles with a sample-barcoded 5' primer and J-beta primers. A single record per CDR3 protein comes from TCRdb applying MiXCR to the 5' RACE reads. The sample includes 790,000 or so distinct CDR3 sequences, more than 50% of them seen just once. Total RNA was isolated from each sample in quantities of at least 6 micrograms. The V end was cut by 5 bases, the J end by 6 bases, with 11 bases between. CDR3 length equals 13 residues. Germline-derived CDR1 and CDR2 are MNHEY and SMNVEV (reference sequence).

The chain recombines TRBV27 with TRBJ2-1; D possibly corresponds to TRBD2 (6 bases). This TCR came from a man aged 40-55 years in good health. The specimen was blood. The CDR3 nucleotides read TGTGCCAGCAGTGCCTTGGGACTCAATGAGCAGTTCTTC. It yields the protein CASSALGLNEQFF.